A single sample is the source of the 18 T cell receptor beta chains below, sequenced in a study of T cells in localized non-small cell lung cancer (TCRdb year 2020). The library was made by the immunoSEQ multiplex PCR assay. TCRdb holds this immuneACCESS table with in-frame rearrangements only. Some clones are missing; in checked studies, unresolved V genes explain under half, and the rest has no known cause. Present in this sample are about 60,000 clones, 90% of which were seen just once. Almost 2% of the sample comes from the top ten. This sample comprised peripheral blood, obtained before any cancer treatment. Every receptor here comes from a woman aged 35 to 70 with stage I lung adenocarcinoma.

The J gene is TRBJ1-3, the V gene TRBV19; D perhaps matches TRBD1 (5 bases). From germline, CDR1 is LNHDA and CDR2 SQIVND (reference sequence). Trimming stripped 7 bases from V and 7 bases from J, with 17 bases between. The CDR3 is made up of 14 amino acids. The CDR3 region has the DNA TGTGCCAGTACCACAGGATGGGATGGTAACACCATATATTTT. It is translated as CASTTGWDGNTIYF.

The rearrangement links TRBV5-1 to TRBJ2-5; TRBD2 agrees at 7 bases. The CDR3 extends over 15 amino acids. The junction had 7 bases not matched to a gene; V was cut back by 0 bases and J by 5 bases. Germline CDR1 is SGHRS and CDR2 is YFSETQ. The DNA of the CDR3 is TGCGCCAGCAGCTTGGGGACTAGTAATATGGAGACCCAGTACTTC. It specifies CASSLGTSNMETQYF. Full variable domain (remainder filled in from reference TRBV5-1 and TRBJ2-5): KAGVTQTPRYLIKTRGQQVTLSCSPISGHRSVSWYQQTPGQGLQFLFEYFSETQRNKGNFPGRFSGRQFSNSRSEMNVSTLELGDSALYLCASSLGTSNMETQYFGPGTRLLVL.

The chain links TRBV2 to TRBJ1-2; D uncertain. V was shortened by 5 bases and J by 2 bases, with 9 bases between the two germline ends. CDR3 size: 13 residues. The V gene's germline CDR1 is SNHLY and CDR2 FYNNEI. The DNA of the CDR3 is TGTGCCAGCAGTCCTGACGGGAACTATGGCTACACCTTC. Translating it yields CASSPDGNYGYTF.

V usage is TRBV6-1 and J usage is TRBJ1-4; D remains ambiguous. V gave up 6 bases and J gave up 0 bases, with 8 bases separating them. The CDR3 spans 14 residues. Germline V gene lookup returns CDR1 MNHNS and CDR2 SASEGT. DNA of the CDR3: TGTGCCAGCAGCCCCGGTGCAACTAATGAAAAACTGTTTTTT. Residues: CASSPGATNEKLFF.

The rearrangement links TRBV19 to TRBJ1-1; the D gene is possibly TRBD1 (5 bases). This CDR3 has 14 residues. V was cut by 4 bases and J by 3 bases, with 12 bases left in between. CDR1 and CDR2 from the germline V gene are LNHDA and SQIVND (reference sequence). The CDR3 nucleotides are TGTGCCAGTAGTAGCTCAGGGTTATACACTGAAGCTTTCTTT. Translation: CASSSSGLYTEAFF.

The genes are TRBV7-2 and TRBJ1-1; the D is unclear. V gave up 8 bases and J gave up 0 bases, with 10 bases separating them. CDR1 and CDR2 from the germline V gene are SGHTA and FQGNSA. The CDR3 has 13 residues. This chain's CDR3 is CASLQQMNTEAFF. DNA for the CDR3: TGTGCCAGCCTACAGCAAATGAACACTGAAGCTTTCTTT.

V gene TRBV9 combines with J gene TRBJ2-1, with TRBD2 matching 7 bases. This CDR3 has 16 amino acids. Germline CDR1 is SGDLS and CDR2 is YYNGEE. Germline trimming cut 0 bases from V and 6 bases from J; bases unmatched to any gene: 9. For the CDR3, the DNA is TGTGCCAGCAGCGTAGTAGTTTGGGGGGGACTCAATGAGCAGTTCTTC. Translation gives CASSVVVWGGLNEQFF. The entire variable domain, with the rest obtained from reference TRBV9 and TRBJ2-1, is as follows: DSGVTQTPKHLITATGQRVTLRCSPRSGDLSVYWYQQSLDQGLQFLIQYYNGEERAKGNILERFSAQQFPDLHSELNLSSLELGDSALYFCASSVVVWGGLNEQFFGPGTRLTVL.

The V call is TRBV5-1, the J call TRBJ1-6; 7 bases are shared with TRBD1. The CDR3 is 15 residues long. The ends lost 0 bases at V and 11 bases at J; junction bases unmatched: 8. Germline CDR1 is SGHRS and CDR2 is YFSETQ. As DNA, the CDR3 is TGCGCCAGCAGCTTGGAGGAACAGGGGATGCCACCCCTCCACTTT. The encoded protein is CASSLEEQGMPPLHF. Combining the CDR3 with reference TRBV5-1 and TRBJ1-6 gives the whole variable domain KAGVTQTPRYLIKTRGQQVTLSCSPISGHRSVSWYQQTPGQGLQFLFEYFSETQRNKGNFPGRFSGRQFSNSRSEMNVSTLELGDSALYLCASSLEEQGMPPLHFGNGTRLTVT.

The count of this clone is one. The V gene is TRBV7-9, the J gene TRBJ2-7; 8 bases agree with TRBD1. Germline V gene data show CDR1 as SEHNR and CDR2 as FQNEAQ (reference sequence). Trimming removed 4 bases from V and 3 bases from J; junction bases left unmatched: 5. This CDR3 contains 14 residues. The CDR3 sequence: CASSSRDRYYEQYF. The CDR3 coding sequence is TGTGCCAGCAGCTCCCGGGACAGGTACTACGAGCAGTACTTC.

This clone was seen a handful of times. The rearrangement uses TRBV7-6 and TRBJ2-1; tentatively, D is TRBD2 (6 bases). The CDR3 is 15 residues long. CDR1 and CDR2 from the germline V gene are SGHVS and FNYEAQ. Trimming stripped 5 bases from V and 0 bases from J, with 11 bases between. This chain's CDR3 is CASSRDSGSYNEQFF. CDR3 coding DNA: TGTGCCAGCAGCCGGGACTCGGGCTCCTACAATGAGCAGTTCTTC. The entire variable domain, with the rest obtained from reference TRBV7-6 and TRBJ2-1, is as follows: GAGVSQSPRYKVTKRGQDVALRCDPISGHVSLYWYRQALGQGPEFLTYFNYEAQQDKSGLPNDRFSAERPEGSISTLTIQRTEQRDSAMYRCASSRDSGSYNEQFFGPGTRLTVL.

The chain links TRBV27 to TRBJ1-2; D is ambiguous. Germline V CDR1 and CDR2: MNHEY, SMNVEV (reference sequence). V lost 4 bases, J lost 0 bases, and 6 bases lay in between. CDR3 length equals 13 residues. The CDR3 is CASSYRANYGYTF. CDR3 DNA sequence: TGTGCCAGCAGTTACCGGGCTAACTATGGCTACACCTTC.

The rearrangement uses TRBV29-1 and TRBJ2-1; tentatively, D is TRBD1 (5 bases). Trimming removed 2 bases from V and 2 bases from J, with 13 bases in between. This CDR3 has 15 amino acids. In germline, CDR1 is SQVTM, CDR2 ANQGSEA. CDR3 sequence reads: CSVESQGKAYNEQFF. In nucleotides, the CDR3 is TGCAGCGTTGAATCCCAGGGAAAAGCCTACAATGAGCAGTTCTTC.

The chain carries TRBV19 and TRBJ2-5; D may be TRBD1 (6 bases). The V end lost 4 bases, the J end lost 4 bases, and 19 bases lay between the germline ends. CDR1 and CDR2 (germline): LNHDA, SQIVND (reference sequence). The CDR3 is 16 residues long. The CDR3 loop reads CASSTGASLSVETQYF. The CDR3 coding sequence is TGTGCCAGTAGTACAGGGGCCTCCCTGAGCGTAGAGACCCAGTACTTC.

This clone was observed a single time. The rearrangement links TRBV6-5 to TRBJ2-3; possible D gene TRBD1, 6 bases. This CDR3 spans 14 amino acids. CDR1 and CDR2 (germline): MNHEY, SVGAGI. V lost 7 bases to trimming and J lost 2 bases, with 13 bases between them. For the CDR3, the DNA is TGTGCCAGCACCCAGGGGCAGAACACAGATACGCAGTATTTT. This encodes CASTQGQNTDTQYF.

CDR3 in amino acids: CASSFTVNTEAFF. CDR3 coding DNA: TGTGCCAGCAGCTTTACAGTGAACACTGAAGCTTTCTTT. This chain uses TRBV7-3 with TRBJ1-1; no definite D call. Germline-derived CDR1 and CDR2 are SGHTA and FQGTGA. V was clipped by 3 bases and J by 0 bases, with 5 bases between them. CDR3 length: 13 residues.

This sequence joins TRBV19 and TRBJ1-4; D possibly corresponds to TRBD1 (5 bases). The CDR3 length is 15 residues. Trimming removed 6 bases at V and 2 bases at J, with 13 bases between. Germline lookup yields CDR1 LNHDA and CDR2 SQIVND (reference sequence). The CDR3 DNA is TGTGCCAGTAGCCCCATCCGGGGGACTAATGAAAAACTGTTTTTT. As protein: CASSPIRGTNEKLFF.

V usage is TRBV6-5 and J usage is TRBJ1-6; D is undetermined. The V end lost 4 bases, the J end lost 7 bases, and 5 bases lay between the germline ends. Germline CDR1 MNHEY, CDR2 SVGAGI. CDR3 length equals 12 residues. In DNA form, the CDR3 reads TGTGCCAGCAGTTCCGGGAATTCACCCCTCCACTTT. Protein sequence: CASSSGNSPLHF.

This chain uses TRBV25-1 with TRBJ2-5, with TRBD2 matching 11 bases. The CDR3 covers 14 residues. V lost 3 bases and J lost 4; bases outside the gene matches: 1. Germline V gene data show CDR1 as MGHDK and CDR2 as SYGVNS. This chain's CDR3 is CASSDGLAGETQYF. DNA for the CDR3: TGTGCCAGCAGTGATGGACTAGCGGGAGAGACCCAGTACTTC.